This T cell receptor (beta chain) was recovered during a study of T cells in Graves' hyperthyroidism and ophthalmopathy. TCR beta CDR3 sequences were amplified from RNA transcripts. HTBI primers drove first-round RT-PCR of the TCR CDR3. One entry per CDR3 protein results from TCRdb running MiXCR on the multiplex PCR reads. Of 540,000 or so distinct CDR3 sequences in the sample, around 16% were seen once. This clonotype was detected ten times or more. Stable Graves' hyperthyroidism denoted no ophthalmopathy progression over 18 months. Clinical symptoms, serum thyroxine and TRAb, thyroid ultrasound and orbital computed tomography were used for the diagnoses. V dropped 6 bases and J dropped 2; count of bases not matched to a gene: 4. Germline V gene lookup returns CDR1 MDHEN and CDR2 SYDVKM. The CDR3 extends over 14 amino acids.

The TCR comes from a woman aged 25 to 45 with Graves' hyperthyroidism. The sample consisted of blood. This rearrangement joins TRBV28 to TRBJ2-5, with 9 positions matching TRBD1. The CDR3 DNA follows: TGTGCCAGCAGGAGAGACAGGGGGCAAGAGACCCAGTACTTC. Residues: CASRRDRGQETQYF.